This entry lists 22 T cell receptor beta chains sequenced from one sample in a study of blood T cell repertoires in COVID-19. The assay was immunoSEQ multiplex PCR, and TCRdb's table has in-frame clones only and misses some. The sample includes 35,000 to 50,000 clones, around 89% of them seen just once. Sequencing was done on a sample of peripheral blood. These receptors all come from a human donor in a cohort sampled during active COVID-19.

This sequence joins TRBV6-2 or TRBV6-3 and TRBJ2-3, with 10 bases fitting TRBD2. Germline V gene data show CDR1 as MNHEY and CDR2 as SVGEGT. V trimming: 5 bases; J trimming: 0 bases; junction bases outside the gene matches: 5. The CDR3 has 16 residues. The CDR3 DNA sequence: TGTGCCAGCAGTCCCTTAGCGGGGGGTAGCACAGATACGCAGTATTTT. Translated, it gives CASSPLAGGSTDTQYF.

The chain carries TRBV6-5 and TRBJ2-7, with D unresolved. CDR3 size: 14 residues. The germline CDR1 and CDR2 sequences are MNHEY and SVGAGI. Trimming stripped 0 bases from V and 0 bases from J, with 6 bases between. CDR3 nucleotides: TGTGCCAGCAGTTACTCGAGACACTCCTACGAGCAGTACTTC. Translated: CASSYSRHSYEQYF.

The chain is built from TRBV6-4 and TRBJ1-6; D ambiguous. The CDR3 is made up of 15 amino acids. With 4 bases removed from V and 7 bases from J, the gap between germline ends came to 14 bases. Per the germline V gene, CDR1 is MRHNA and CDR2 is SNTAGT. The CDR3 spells CASSAAGQNNSPLHF. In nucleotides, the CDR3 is TGTGCCAGCAGTGCAGCAGGTCAAAACAATTCACCCCTCCACTTT.

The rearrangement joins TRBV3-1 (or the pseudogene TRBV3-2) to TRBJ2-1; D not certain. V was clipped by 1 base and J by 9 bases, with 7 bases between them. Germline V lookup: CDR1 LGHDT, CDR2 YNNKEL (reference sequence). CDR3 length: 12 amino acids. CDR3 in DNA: TGTGCCAGCAGCCAAGCAAGAGGTGAGCAGTTCTTC. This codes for CASSQARGEQFF.

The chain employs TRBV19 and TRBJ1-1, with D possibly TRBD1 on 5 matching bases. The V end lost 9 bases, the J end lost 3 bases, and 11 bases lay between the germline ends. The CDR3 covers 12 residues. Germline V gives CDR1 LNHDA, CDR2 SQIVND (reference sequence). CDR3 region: CASRWGDTEAFF. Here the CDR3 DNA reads TGTGCCAGCAGATGGGGGGACACTGAAGCTTTCTTT.

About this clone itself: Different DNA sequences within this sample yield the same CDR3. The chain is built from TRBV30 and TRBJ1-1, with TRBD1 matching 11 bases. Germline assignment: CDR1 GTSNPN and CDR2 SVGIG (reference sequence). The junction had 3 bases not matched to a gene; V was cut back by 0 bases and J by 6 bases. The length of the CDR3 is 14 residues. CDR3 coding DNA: TGTGCCTGGAGTGTTTTGGGACAGGGGGCTGAAGCTTTCTTT. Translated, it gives CAWSVLGQGAEAFF.

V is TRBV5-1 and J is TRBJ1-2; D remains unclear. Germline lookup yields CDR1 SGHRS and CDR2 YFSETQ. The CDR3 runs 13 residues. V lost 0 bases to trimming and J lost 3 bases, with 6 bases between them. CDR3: CASSLEQDYGYTF. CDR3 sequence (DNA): TGCGCCAGCAGCTTGGAACAAGACTATGGCTACACCTTC.

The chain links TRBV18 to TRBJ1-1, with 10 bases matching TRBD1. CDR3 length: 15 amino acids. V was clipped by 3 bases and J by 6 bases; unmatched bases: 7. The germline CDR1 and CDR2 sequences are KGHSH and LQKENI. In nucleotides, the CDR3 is TGTGCCAGCTCACCCTTGGGACAGGGGAGAGCTGAAGCTTTCTTT. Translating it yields CASSPLGQGRAEAFF.

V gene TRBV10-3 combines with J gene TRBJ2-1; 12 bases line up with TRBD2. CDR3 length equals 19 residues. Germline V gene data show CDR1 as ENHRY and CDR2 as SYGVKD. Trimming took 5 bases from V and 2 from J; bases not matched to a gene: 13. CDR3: CAISLTPGTSGPTYNEQFF. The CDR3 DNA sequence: TGTGCCATCAGTTTGACTCCCGGGACTAGCGGGCCTACCTACAATGAGCAGTTCTTC.

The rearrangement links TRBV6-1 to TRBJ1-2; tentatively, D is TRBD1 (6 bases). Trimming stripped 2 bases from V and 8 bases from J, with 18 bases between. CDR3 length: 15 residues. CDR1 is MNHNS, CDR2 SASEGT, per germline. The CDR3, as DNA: TGTGCCAGCAGTGAATATGGGGACAATGCCGGGGGCTACACCTTC. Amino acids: CASSEYGDNAGGYTF.

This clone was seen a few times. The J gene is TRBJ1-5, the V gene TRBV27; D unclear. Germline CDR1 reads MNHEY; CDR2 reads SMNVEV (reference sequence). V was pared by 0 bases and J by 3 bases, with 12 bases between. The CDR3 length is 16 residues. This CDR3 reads CASSLSGQLLNQPQHF. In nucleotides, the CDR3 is TGTGCCAGCAGTTTATCGGGCCAGCTACTCAATCAGCCCCAGCATTTT.

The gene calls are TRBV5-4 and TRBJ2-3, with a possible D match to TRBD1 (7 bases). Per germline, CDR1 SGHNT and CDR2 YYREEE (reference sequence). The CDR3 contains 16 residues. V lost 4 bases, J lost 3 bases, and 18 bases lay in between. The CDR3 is CASSPSQGGRTDTQYF. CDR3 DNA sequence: TGTGCCAGCAGCCCTAGCCAGGGGGGCCGGACAGATACGCAGTATTTT. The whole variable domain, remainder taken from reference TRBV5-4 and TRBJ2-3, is ETGVTQSPTHLIKTRGQQVTLRCSSQSGHNTVSWYQQALGQGPQFIFQYYREEENGRGNFPPRFSGLQFPNYSSELNVNALELDDSALYLCASSPSQGGRTDTQYFGPGTRLTVL.

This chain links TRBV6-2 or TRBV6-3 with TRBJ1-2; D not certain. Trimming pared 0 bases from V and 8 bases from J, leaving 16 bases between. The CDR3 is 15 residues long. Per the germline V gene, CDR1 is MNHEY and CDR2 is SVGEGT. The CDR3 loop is CASSYSAGSVEGYTF. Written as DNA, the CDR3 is TGTGCCAGCAGTTACTCTGCCGGGAGCGTGGAGGGCTACACCTTC.

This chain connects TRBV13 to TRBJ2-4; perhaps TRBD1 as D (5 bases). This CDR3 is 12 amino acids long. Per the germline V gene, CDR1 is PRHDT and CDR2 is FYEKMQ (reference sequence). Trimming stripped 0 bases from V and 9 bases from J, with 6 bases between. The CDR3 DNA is TGTGCCAGCAGCTTAGGGACAGCCATTCAGTACTTC. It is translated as CASSLGTAIQYF.

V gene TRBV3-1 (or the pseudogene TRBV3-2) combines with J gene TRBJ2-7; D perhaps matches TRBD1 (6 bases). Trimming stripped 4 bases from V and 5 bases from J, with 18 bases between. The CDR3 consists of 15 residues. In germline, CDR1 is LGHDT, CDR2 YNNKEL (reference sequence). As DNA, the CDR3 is TGTGCCAGCAGCCCCGGACAGTTTCTAAGCAACGAGCAGTACTTC. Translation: CASSPGQFLSNEQYF.

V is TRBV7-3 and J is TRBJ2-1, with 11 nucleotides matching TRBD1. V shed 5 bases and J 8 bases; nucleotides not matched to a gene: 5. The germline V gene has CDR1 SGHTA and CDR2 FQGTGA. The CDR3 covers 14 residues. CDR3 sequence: CASSPGQGVDEQFF. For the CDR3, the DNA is TGTGCCAGCAGCCCGGGACAGGGGGTTGATGAGCAGTTCTTC.

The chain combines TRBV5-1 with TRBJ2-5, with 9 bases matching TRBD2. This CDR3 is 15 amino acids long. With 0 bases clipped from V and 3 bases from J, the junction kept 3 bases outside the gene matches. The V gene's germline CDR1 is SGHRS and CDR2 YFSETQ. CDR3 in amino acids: CASSLGASGEETQYF. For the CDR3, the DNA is TGCGCCAGCAGCTTGGGGGCTAGCGGGGAAGAGACCCAGTACTTC.

The CDR3 bases are TGCGCCAGCAGTGAGTCCCGGGTGGTTAACACCGGGGAGCTGTTTTTT. Its translation: CASSESRVVNTGELFF. The chain carries TRBV10-1 and TRBJ2-2; no clear D gene. This CDR3 is built from 16 residues. From germline, CDR1 is WNHNN and CDR2 SYGVQD (reference sequence). Between the trimmed V and J ends, which lost 0 bases and 2 bases, there was a span of 10 bases.

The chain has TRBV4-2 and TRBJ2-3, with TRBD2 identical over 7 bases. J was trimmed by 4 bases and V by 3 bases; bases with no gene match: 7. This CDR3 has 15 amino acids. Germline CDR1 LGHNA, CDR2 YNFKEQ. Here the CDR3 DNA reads TGTGCCAGCAGCCATCAGGTGGCGGGAGCAGATACGCAGTATTTT. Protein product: CASSHQVAGADTQYF.

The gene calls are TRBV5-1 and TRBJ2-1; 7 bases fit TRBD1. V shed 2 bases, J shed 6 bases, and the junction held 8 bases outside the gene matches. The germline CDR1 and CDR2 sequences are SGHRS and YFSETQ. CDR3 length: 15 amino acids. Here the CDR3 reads CASSFSQGFGNEQFF. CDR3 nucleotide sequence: TGCGCCAGCAGCTTCTCACAGGGGTTCGGCAATGAGCAGTTCTTC. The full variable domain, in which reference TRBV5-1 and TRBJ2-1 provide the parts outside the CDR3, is KAGVTQTPRYLIKTRGQQVTLSCSPISGHRSVSWYQQTPGQGLQFLFEYFSETQRNKGNFPGRFSGRQFSNSRSEMNVSTLELGDSALYLCASSFSQGFGNEQFFGPGTRLTVL.

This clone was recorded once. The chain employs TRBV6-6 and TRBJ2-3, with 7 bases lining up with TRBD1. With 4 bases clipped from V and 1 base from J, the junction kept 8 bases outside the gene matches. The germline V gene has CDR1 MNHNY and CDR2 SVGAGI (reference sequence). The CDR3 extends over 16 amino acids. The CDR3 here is CASSSSTGEGTDTQYF. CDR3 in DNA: TGTGCCAGCAGTTCAAGCACAGGGGAAGGCACAGATACGCAGTATTTT.

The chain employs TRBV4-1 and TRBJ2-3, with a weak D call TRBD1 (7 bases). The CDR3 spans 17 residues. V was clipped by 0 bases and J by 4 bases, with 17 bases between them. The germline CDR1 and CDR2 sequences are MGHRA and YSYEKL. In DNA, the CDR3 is TGCGCCAGCAGCCAAGAGGGCGGCAGGGGGGTCCCAGATACGCAGTATTTT. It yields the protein CASSQEGGRGVPDTQYF.